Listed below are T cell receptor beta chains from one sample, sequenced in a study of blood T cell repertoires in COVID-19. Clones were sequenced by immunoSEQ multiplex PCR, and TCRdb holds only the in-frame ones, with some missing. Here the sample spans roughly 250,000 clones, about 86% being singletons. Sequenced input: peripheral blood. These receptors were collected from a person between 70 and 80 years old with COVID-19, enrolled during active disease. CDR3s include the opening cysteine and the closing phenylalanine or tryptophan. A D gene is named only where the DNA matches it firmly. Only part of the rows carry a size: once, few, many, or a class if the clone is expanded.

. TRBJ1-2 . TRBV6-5 CASSSGAVGYTF TGTGCCAGCAGTTCAGGGGCAGTAGGCTACACCTTC
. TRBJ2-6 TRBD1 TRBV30 CAWEQDRGSGANVLTF TGTGCCTGGGAGCAGGACAGGGGGTCTGGGGCCAACGTCCTGACTTTC
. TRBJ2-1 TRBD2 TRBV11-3 CASSLGSSGAYNEQFF TGTGCCAGCAGCTTAGGGTCTAGCGGGGCCTACAATGAGCAGTTCTTC
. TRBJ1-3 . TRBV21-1 CASSTSATIYF TGTGCCAGCAGCACCAGCGCGACCATATATTTT
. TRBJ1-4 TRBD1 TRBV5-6 CASSWGTVEKLFF TGTGCCAGCAGCTGGGGGACAGTTGAAAAACTGTTTTTT
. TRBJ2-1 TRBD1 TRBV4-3 CASSQARTGGYEQFF TGCGCCAGCAGCCAAGCTCGGACAGGGGGGTATGAGCAGTTCTTC
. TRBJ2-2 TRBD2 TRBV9 CASSVVSSGYTGELFF TGTGCCAGCAGCGTAGTATCTAGCGGGTACACCGGGGAGCTGTTTTTT
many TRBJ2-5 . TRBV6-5 CASSGIWTAQETQYF TGTGCCAGCAGCGGCATTTGGACAGCCCAAGAGACCCAGTACTTC
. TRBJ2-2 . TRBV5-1 CASSLQGTLGGELFF TGCGCCAGCAGCTTACAGGGTACATTGGGCGGGGAGCTGTTTTTT
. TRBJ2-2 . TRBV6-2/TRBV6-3 CASSRVAPNTGELFF TGTGCCAGCAGCCGAGTAGCACCGAACACCGGGGAGCTGTTTTTT
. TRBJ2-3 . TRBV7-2 CASSFGQATDTQYF TGTGCCAGCAGCTTCGGTCAGGCTACAGATACGCAGTATTTT
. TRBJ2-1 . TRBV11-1 CASSWKADGGRFF TGTGCCAGCAGCTGGAAAGCGGACGGAGGGCGGTTCTTC
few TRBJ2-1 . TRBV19 CASSGMKSSYNEQFF TGTGCCAGTAGCGGGATGAAAAGCTCCTACAATGAGCAGTTCTTC
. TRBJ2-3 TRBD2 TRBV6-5 CASSYSLAGGSNTQYF TGTGCCAGCAGTTACTCACTAGCGGGGGGGAGCAATACGCAGTATTTT
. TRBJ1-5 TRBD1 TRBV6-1 CASSENRGVNQPQHF TGTGCCAGCAGTGAAAACAGGGGGGTCAATCAGCCCCAGCATTTT
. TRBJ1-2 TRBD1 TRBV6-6 CASSSASDRGNGYTF TGTGCCAGCAGTTCCGCCTCGGACAGGGGGAATGGCTACACCTTC
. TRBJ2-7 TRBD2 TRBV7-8 CASSLRDGTTYEQYF TGTGCCAGCAGCTTACGAGACGGGACTACCTACGAGCAGTACTTC
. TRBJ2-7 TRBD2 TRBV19 CASSGTSGRAGREQYF TGTGCCAGTAGTGGGACTAGCGGGAGGGCCGGTCGCGAGCAGTACTTC
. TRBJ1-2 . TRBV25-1 CASRWLKPGGAQTYGYTF TGTGCCAGCAGATGGTTGAAACCGGGGGGGGCCCAAACCTATGGCTACACCTTC
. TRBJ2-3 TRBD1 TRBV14 CASSVPGQGLGGTQYF TGTGCCAGCAGCGTCCCGGGACAGGGGTTAGGAGGTACGCAGTATTTT
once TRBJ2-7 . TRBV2 CASRSQVYEQYF TGTGCCAGCAGGTCACAGGTTTACGAGCAGTACTTC
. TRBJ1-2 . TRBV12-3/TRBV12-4 CASSLQDSYGYTF TGTGCCAGCAGTTTACAGGATTCCTATGGCTACACCTTC
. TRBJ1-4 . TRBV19 CASKKRQGVATNEKLFF TGTGCCAGTAAAAAGCGCCAGGGTGTTGCAACTAATGAAAAACTGTTTTTT
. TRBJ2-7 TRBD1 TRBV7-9 CASSFTGAPSYEQYF TGTGCCAGCAGCTTCACAGGGGCGCCCTCCTACGAGCAGTACTTC
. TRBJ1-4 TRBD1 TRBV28 CASRPGQEKILFF TGTGCCAGCAGACCAGGACAGGAGAAGATACTGTTTTTT
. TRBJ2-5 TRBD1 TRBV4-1 CASSQVLGTGGQETQYF TGCGCCAGCAGCCAAGTGTTAGGCACAGGGGGCCAAGAGACCCAGTACTTC
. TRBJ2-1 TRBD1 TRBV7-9 CASSPTGDPYNEQFF TGTGCCAGCAGCCCGACAGGGGACCCCTACAATGAGCAGTTCTTC
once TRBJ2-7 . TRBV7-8 CASQQVSYEQYF TGTGCCAGCCAACAAGTGTCCTACGAGCAGTACTTC
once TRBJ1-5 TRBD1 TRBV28 CASSPMTGADQPQHF TGTGCCAGCAGCCCCATGACAGGGGCGGACCAGCCCCAGCATTTT
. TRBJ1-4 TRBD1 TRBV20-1 CSAPKGGQGVF TGCAGTGCTCCTAAGGGCGGACAGGGGGTTTTT
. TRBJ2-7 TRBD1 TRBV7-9 CASSYGQGSDEQYF TGTGCCAGCAGCTACGGACAGGGTTCGGACGAGCAGTACTTC
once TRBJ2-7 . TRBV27 CASSFTREAYEQYF TGTGCCAGCAGTTTTACGAGGGAGGCGTACGAGCAGTACTTC
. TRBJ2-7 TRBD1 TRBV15 CATSRQGAYEQYF TGTGCCACCAGCAGACAGGGGGCCTACGAGCAGTACTTC
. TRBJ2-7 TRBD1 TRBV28 CASSAGTGYTYEQYF TGTGCCAGCAGTGCCGGGACAGGTTATACCTACGAGCAGTACTTC
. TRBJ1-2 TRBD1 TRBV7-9 CASSRKQGAFFVGYTF TGTGCCAGCAGCAGAAAACAGGGGGCGTTTTTCGTTGGCTACACCTTC
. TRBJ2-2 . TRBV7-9 CASSLIIPGELFF TGTGCCAGCAGCCTTATAATCCCCGGGGAGCTGTTTTTT
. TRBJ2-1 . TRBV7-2 CASSLVSSPPNEQFF TGTGCCAGCAGCCTGGTGTCTAGCCCCCCTAATGAGCAGTTCTTC
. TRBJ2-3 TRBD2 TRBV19 CATRKSRAGDDTQYF TGTGCCACCCGCAAAAGCCGAGCGGGAGACGATACGCAGTATTTT
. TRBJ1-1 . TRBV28 CASRRTDNMNTEAFF TGTGCCAGCAGGCGGACAGACAACATGAACACTGAAGCTTTCTTT
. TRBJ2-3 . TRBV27 CASRSVGTDTQYF TGTGCCAGCAGGTCAGTGGGCACAGATACGCAGTATTTT
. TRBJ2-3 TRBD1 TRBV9 CASSGTGVFVDTQYF TGTGCCAGCAGCGGCACAGGGGTTTTTGTAGATACGCAGTATTTT
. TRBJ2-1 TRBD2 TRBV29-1 CSVLAGGWNEQFF TGCAGCGTTTTAGCGGGAGGCTGGAATGAGCAGTTCTTC
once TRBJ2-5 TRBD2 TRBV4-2 CASSQGLAGAETQYF TGTGCCAGCAGCCAAGGACTAGCGGGAGCAGAGACCCAGTACTTC
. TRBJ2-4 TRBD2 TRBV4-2 CASSQLAGLAKNIQYF TGTGCCAGCAGCCAACTAGCGGGCCTAGCCAAAAACATTCAGTACTTC
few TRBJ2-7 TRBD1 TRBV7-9 CASSRGTGDNYEQYF TGTGCCAGCAGCCGAGGGACAGGAGACAACTACGAGCAGTACTTC
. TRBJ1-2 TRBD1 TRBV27 CASSPRRGLGYTF TGTGCCAGCAGTCCTCGTAGGGGGCTTGGCTACACCTTC
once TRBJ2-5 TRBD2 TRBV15 CATSRDLAGGQETQYF TGTGCCACCAGCAGAGATCTAGCGGGGGGGCAAGAGACCCAGTACTTC
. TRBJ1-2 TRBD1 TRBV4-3 CASSQARGQGAIPYGYTF TGCGCCAGCAGCCAAGCAAGAGGGCAGGGGGCTATCCCCTATGGCTACACCTTC